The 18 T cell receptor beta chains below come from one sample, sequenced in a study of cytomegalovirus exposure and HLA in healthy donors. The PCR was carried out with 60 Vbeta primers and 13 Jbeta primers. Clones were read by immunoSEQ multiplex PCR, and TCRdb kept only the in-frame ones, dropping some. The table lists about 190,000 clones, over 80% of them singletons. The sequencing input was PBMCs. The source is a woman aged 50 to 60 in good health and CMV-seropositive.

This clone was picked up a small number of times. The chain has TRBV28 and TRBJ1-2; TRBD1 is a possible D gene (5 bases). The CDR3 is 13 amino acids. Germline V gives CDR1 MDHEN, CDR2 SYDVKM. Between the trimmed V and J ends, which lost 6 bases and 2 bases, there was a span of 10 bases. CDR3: CASRMDTNYGYTF. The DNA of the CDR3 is TGTGCCAGCAGAATGGACACAAACTATGGCTACACCTTC.

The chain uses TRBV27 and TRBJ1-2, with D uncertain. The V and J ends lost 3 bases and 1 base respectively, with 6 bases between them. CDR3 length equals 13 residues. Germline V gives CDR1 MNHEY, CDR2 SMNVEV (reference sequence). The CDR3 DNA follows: TGTGCCAGCAGTTTGAGGTTTAACTATGGCTACACCTTC. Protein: CASSLRFNYGYTF.

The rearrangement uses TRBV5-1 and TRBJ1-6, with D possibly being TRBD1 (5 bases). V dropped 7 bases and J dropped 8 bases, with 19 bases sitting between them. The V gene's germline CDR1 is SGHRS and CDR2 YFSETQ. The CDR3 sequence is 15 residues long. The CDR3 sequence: CASQLGGVSDSPLHF. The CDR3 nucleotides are TGCGCCAGCCAATTGGGGGGGGTAAGCGATTCACCCCTCCACTTT.

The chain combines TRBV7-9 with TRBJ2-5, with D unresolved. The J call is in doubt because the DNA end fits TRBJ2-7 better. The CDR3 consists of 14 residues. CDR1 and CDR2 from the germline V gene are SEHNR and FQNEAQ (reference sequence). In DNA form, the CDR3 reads TGTGCCAGCAGCTTAGGGGCCAGCTCCTACGAGCAGTACTTC. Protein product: CASSLGASSYEQYF.

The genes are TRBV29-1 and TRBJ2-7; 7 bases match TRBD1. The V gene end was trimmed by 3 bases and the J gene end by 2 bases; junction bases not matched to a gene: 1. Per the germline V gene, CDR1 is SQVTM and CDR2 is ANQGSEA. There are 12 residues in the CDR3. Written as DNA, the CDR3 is TGCAGCGTTGACACAGGGGCCTACGAGCAGTACTTC. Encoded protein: CSVDTGAYEQYF.

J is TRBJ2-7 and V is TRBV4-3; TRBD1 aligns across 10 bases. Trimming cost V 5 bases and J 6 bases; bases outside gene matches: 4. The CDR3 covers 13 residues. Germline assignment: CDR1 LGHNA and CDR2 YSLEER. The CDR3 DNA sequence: TGCGCCAGCAGCTGGGACAGGGGTGGCGAGCAGTACTTC. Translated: CASSWDRGGEQYF.

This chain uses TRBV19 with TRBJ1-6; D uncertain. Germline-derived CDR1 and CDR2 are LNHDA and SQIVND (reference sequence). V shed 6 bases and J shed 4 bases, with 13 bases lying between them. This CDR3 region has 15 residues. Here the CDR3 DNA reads TGTGCCAGTAGCCTAAGCGGAGAATATAATTCACCCCTCCACTTT. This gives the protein CASSLSGEYNSPLHF.

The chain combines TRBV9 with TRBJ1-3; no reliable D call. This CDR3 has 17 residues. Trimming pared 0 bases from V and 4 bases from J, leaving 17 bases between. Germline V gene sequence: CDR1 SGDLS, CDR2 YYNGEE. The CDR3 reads CASSVDPGLRIGNTIYF. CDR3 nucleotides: TGTGCCAGCAGCGTAGACCCAGGCCTCCGAATCGGAAACACCATATATTTT.

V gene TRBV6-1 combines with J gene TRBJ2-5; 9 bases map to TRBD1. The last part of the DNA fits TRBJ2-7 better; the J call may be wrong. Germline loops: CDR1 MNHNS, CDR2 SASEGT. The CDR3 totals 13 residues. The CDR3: CASSQDRGHEQYF. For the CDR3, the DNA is TGTGCCAGCAGCCAGGACAGGGGTCACGAGCAGTACTTC.

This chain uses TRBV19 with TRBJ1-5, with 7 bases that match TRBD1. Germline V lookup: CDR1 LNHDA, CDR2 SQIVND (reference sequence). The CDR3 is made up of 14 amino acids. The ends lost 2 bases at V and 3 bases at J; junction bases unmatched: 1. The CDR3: CASSIRGPNQPQHF. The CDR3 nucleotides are TGTGCCAGTAGTATAAGGGGGCCCAATCAGCCCCAGCATTTT.

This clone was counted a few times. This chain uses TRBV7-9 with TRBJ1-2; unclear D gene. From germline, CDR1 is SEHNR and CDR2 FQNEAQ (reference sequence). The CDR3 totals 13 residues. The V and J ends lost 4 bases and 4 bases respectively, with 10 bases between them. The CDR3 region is CASSSARSYGYTF. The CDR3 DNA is TGTGCCAGCAGCTCCGCTAGGAGCTATGGCTACACCTTC. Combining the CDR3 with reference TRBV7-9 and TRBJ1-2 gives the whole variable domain DTGVSQNPRHKITKRGQNVTFRCDPISEHNRLYWYRQTLGQGPEFLTYFQNEAQLEKSRLLSDRFSAERPKGSFSTLEIQRTEQGDSAMYLCASSSARSYGYTFGSGTRLTVV.

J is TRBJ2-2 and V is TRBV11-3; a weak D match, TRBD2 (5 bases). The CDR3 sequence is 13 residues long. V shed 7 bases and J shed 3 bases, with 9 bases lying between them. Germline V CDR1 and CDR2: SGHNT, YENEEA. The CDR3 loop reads CASTPGDTGELFF. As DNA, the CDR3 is TGTGCCAGCACCCCCGGGGACACCGGGGAGCTGTTTTTT.

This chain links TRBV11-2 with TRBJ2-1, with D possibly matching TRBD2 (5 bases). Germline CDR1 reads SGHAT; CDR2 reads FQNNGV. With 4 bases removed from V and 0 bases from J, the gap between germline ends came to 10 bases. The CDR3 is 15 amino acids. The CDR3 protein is CASSWTVSSYNEQFF. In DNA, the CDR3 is TGTGCCAGCAGCTGGACTGTGAGCTCCTACAATGAGCAGTTCTTC.

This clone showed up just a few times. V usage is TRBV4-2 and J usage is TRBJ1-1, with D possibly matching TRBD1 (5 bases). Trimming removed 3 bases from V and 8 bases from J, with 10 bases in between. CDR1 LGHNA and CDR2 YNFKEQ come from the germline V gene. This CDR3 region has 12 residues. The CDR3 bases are TGTGCCAGCAGCCACCCGACAGAAGAAGCTTTCTTT. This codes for CASSHPTEEAFF.

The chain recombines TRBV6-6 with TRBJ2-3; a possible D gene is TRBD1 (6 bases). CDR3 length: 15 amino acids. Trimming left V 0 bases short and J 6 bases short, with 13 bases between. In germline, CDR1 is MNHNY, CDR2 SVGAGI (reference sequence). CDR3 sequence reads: CASSYSGGAADTQYF. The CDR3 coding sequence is TGTGCCAGCAGTTACTCAGGGGGAGCGGCGGATACGCAGTATTTT.

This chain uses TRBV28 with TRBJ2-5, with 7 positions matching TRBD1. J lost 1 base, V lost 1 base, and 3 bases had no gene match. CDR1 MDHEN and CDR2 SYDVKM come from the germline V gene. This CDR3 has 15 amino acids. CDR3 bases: TGTGCCAGCAGTTTATCGGGGACAGCCCAAGAGACCCAGTACTTC. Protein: CASSLSGTAQETQYF.

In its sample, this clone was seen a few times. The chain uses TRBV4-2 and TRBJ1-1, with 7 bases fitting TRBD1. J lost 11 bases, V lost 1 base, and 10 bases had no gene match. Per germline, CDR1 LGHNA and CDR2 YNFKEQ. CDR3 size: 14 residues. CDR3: CASSQGVEGGRAFF. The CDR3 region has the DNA TGTGCCAGCAGCCAAGGGGTGGAAGGGGGCCGGGCTTTCTTT.

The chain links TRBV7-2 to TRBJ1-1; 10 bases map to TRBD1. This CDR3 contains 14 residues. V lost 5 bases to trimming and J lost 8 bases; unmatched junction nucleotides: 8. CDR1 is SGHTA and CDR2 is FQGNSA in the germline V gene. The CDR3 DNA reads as TGTGCCAGCAGCCGACAGGGGGCAATGGAGGAAGCTTTCTTT. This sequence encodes CASSRQGAMEEAFF.